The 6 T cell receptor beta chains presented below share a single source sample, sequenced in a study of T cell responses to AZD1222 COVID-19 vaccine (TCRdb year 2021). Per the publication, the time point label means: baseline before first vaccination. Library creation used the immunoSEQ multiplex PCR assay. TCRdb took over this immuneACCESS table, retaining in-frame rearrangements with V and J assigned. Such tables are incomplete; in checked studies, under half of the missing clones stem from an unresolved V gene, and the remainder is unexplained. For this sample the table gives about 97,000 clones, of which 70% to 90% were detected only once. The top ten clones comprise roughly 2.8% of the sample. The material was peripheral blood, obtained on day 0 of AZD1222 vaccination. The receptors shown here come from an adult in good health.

CDR3 protein: CASSSWLAGEETQYF. As DNA, the CDR3 is TGCGCCAGCAGCTCCTGGTTGGCGGGGGAAGAGACCCAGTACTTC. This sequence joins TRBV5-1 and TRBJ2-5; TRBD2 matches 7 bases. Unmatched junction bases numbered 8, after V lost 3 bases and J lost 3 bases. The germline V gene has CDR1 SGHRS and CDR2 YFSETQ. The CDR3 length is 15 residues.

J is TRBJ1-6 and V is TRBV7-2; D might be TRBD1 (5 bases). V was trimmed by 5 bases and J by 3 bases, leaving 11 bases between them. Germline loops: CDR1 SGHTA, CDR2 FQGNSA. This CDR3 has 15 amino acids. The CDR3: CASSVAQGYNSPLHF. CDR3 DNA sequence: TGTGCCAGCAGCGTCGCTCAGGGCTATAATTCACCCCTCCACTTT. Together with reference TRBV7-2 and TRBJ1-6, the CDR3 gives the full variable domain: GAGVSQSPSNKVTEKGKDVELRCDPISGHTALYWYRQSLGQGLEFLIYFQGNSAPDKSGLPSDRFSAERTGGSVSTLTIQRTQQEDSAVYLCASSVAQGYNSPLHFGNGTRLTVT.

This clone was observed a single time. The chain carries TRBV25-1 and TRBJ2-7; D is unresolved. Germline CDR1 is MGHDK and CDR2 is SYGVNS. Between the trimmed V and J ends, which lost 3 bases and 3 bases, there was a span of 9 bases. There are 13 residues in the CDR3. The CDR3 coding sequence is TGTGCCAGCAGTGATAGGGTTTACTACGAGCAGTACTTC. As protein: CASSDRVYYEQYF.

The CDR3 bases are TGTGCTAGTGGTTTGGGACAGGGTGGAAGAGATACGCAGTATTTT. Protein: CASGLGQGGRDTQYF. The chain links TRBV12-5 to TRBJ2-3; 7 bases are a match to TRBD1. This CDR3 has 15 residues. J lost 5 bases, V lost 1 base, and 6 bases had no gene match. The germline V gene encodes CDR1 LGHNT and CDR2 FRNRAP.

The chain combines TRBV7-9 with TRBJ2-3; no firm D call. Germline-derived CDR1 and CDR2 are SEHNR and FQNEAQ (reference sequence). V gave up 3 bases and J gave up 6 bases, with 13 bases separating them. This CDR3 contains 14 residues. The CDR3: CASSLQASLDTQYF. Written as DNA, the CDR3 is TGTGCCAGCAGCTTGCAGGCTTCTCTTGATACGCAGTATTTT.

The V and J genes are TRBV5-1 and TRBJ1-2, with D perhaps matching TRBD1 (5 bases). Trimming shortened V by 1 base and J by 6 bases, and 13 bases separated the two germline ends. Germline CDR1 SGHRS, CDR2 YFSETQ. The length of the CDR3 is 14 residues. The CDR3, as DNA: TGCGCCAGCAGCTTGTTGTCAGGGTCGGATGGCTACACCTTC. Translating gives CASSLLSGSDGYTF.